In this sample, the clone carrying this TCR beta chain turned up many times. CDR3 length: 16 amino acids. CDR1 is MNHEY and CDR2 is SVGEGT in the germline V gene. The V gene lost 0 bases and the J gene lost 4 bases, with 13 bases spanning the gap. The sample is drawn from a study of Graves' ophthalmopathy and Graves' hyperthyroidism. Additional autoimmune diseases, uncontrolled infections, pregnancy or lactation disqualified patients. Amplified material comprised TCR beta CDR3 regions derived from RNA transcripts. RT-PCR was first run with HTBI primers, then multiplex PCR in a second round. TCRdb fed the multiplex PCR reads into MiXCR, producing one record per CDR3 protein. Here the sample spans roughly 300,000 distinct CDR3 sequences, 15% to 20% being singletons.

The rearrangement joins TRBV6-2 or TRBV6-3 to TRBJ1-3; D is ambiguous. The receptor was derived from an adult man with Graves' ophthalmopathy. Material: peripheral blood. The CDR3 nucleotides read TGTGCCAGCAGTTACTCGAATCCGGGAGCCGGAAACACCATATATTTT. This codes for CASSYSNPGAGNTIYF.